This is a list of T cell receptor beta chains from one sample in a study of blood T cell repertoires in COVID-19. Sequencing was performed with immunoSEQ multiplex PCR; in TCRdb, only in-frame clones are kept and a portion is missing. The repertoire holds approximately 300,000 clones, with about nine tenths as singletons. Sequenced material: PBMCs or T cells enriched from blood (not recorded which). These receptors were collected from a man aged 55 to 69 who had recovered from COVID-19. CDR3s include the opening cysteine and the closing phenylalanine or tryptophan. The D gene is left open where the match is weak. Size is stated for part of the rows, as once, few or many counts, or as a class when the clone is expanded.

clone_size	d_call	v_call	j_call	cdr3_aa	cdr3_nt
-	-	TRBV11-1	TRBJ2-1	CASSLAHPSASRYEQFF	TGTGCCAGCAGCTTAGCGCACCCTAGCGCTTCTAGGTATGAGCAGTTCTTC
-	-	TRBV24-1	TRBJ2-5	CATSDPGTPEGETQYF	TGTGCCACCAGTGATCCAGGGACACCCGAGGGGGAGACCCAGTACTTC
-	-	TRBV28	TRBJ2-4	CASMFLGIQYF	TGTGCCAGCATGTTCCTCGGGATTCAGTACTTC
-	TRBD1	TRBV5-4	TRBJ1-2	CASSAGQSYGYTF	TGTGCCAGCAGCGCGGGACAGAGCTATGGCTACACCTTC
-	TRBD1	TRBV18	TRBJ2-5	CASSPTGQGETQYF	TGTGCCAGCTCACCAACTGGACAGGGGGAGACCCAGTACTTC
-	-	TRBV6-5	TRBJ1-2	CASRDRSYGYTF	TGTGCCAGCAGGGACAGAAGTTATGGCTACACCTTC
-	TRBD1	TRBV10-3	TRBJ2-7	CAMREPGQGAYEQYF	TGTGCCATGCGAGAACCCGGACAGGGGGCCTACGAGCAGTACTTC
-	TRBD1	TRBV19	TRBJ2-3	CASSDRGTDTQYF	TGTGCCAGTAGCGACAGGGGCACAGATACGCAGTATTTT
-	-	TRBV7-3	TRBJ2-3	CASSYPGTDTQYF	TGTGCCAGCAGCTATCCAGGGACAGATACGCAGTATTTT
-	-	TRBV28	TRBJ2-2	CASSIQVFTGELFF	TGTGCCAGCAGCATTCAGGTATTCACCGGGGAGCTGTTTTTT
-	TRBD1	TRBV28	TRBJ1-5	CASRGAGGSQPQHF	TGTGCCAGCAGGGGGGCAGGGGGCAGTCAGCCCCAGCATTTT
-	-	TRBV5-1	TRBJ1-2	CASSLESGRNYGYTF	TGCGCCAGCAGCTTGGAGTCAGGGAGGAACTATGGCTACACCTTC
once	-	TRBV5-4	TRBJ1-2	CASSSATGKDYGYTF	TGTGCCAGCAGCTCGGCCACAGGGAAGGACTATGGCTACACCTTC
once	TRBD1	TRBV11-2	TRBJ2-3	CASSSLGQGPDTQYF	TGTGCCAGCAGCTCATTGGGACAGGGGCCAGATACGCAGTATTTT
-	-	TRBV6-5	TRBJ1-5	CASKLVQKNQPQHF	TGTGCCAGCAAATTGGTACAGAAAAATCAGCCCCAGCATTTT
-	TRBD2	TRBV5-6	TRBJ2-5	CASNRRSGREGETQYF	TGTGCCAGCAACAGGAGGAGCGGGAGGGAAGGAGAGACCCAGTACTTC
-	TRBD2	TRBV2	TRBJ2-1	CASSGLPVGEQFF	TGTGCCAGCTCGGGACTACCAGTGGGTGAGCAGTTCTTC
-	-	TRBV28	TRBJ2-7	CASSSSHEQYF	TGTGCCAGCAGTTCTTCCCACGAGCAGTACTTC
-	TRBD1	TRBV30	TRBJ2-1	CAWTGTARDEQFF	TGTGCCTGGACCGGGACAGCCCGGGATGAGCAGTTCTTC
once	TRBD2	TRBV4-2	TRBJ2-7	CASSQDWATSGMTYEQYF	TGTGCCAGCAGCCAAGATTGGGCGACTAGCGGGATGACCTACGAGCAGTACTTC
-	-	TRBV11-2	TRBJ1-5	CASSLMGHSNQPQHF	TGTGCCAGCAGCTTAATGGGGCATAGCAATCAGCCCCAGCATTTT
-	-	TRBV5-1	TRBJ2-2	CASSLRSDRSTGELFF	TGCGCCAGCAGCCTAAGGTCGGACAGAAGCACCGGGGAGCTGTTTTTT
-	-	TRBV4-2	TRBJ2-2	CASSQNYLNTGELFF	TGTGCCAGCAGCCAAAACTACCTGAACACCGGGGAGCTGTTTTTT
-	TRBD2	TRBV7-3	TRBJ2-2	CASSLGLAGTGELFF	TGTGCCAGCAGCTTAGGACTAGCGGGAACCGGGGAGCTGTTTTTT
-	TRBD2	TRBV13	TRBJ2-7	CASSRPTSGGAYEQYF	TGTGCCAGCAGCCGGCCGACTAGCGGGGGCGCCTACGAGCAGTACTTC
-	TRBD2	TRBV18	TRBJ2-5	CASSDPGTSGTGETQYF	TGTGCCAGCTCGGACCCCGGGACTAGCGGGACCGGAGAGACCCAGTACTTC
-	-	TRBV24-1	TRBJ1-4	CATSDPDEATNEKLFF	TGTGCCACCAGTGACCCCGATGAGGCAACTAATGAAAAACTGTTTTTT
-	TRBD2	TRBV7-9	TRBJ2-3	CASSAATSGMRTQYF	TGTGCCAGCAGCGCTGCCACTAGCGGGATGAGGACGCAGTATTTT
-	TRBD1	TRBV18	TRBJ1-1	CASSEGASITEAFF	TGTGCCAGCTCGGAGGGGGCTAGTATCACTGAAGCTTTCTTT
-	TRBD1	TRBV25-1	TRBJ2-2	CASRDDYRGTGELFF	TGTGCCAGCAGGGACGATTACAGGGGTACCGGGGAGCTGTTTTTT
-	-	TRBV12-3/TRBV12-4	TRBJ1-5	CASSGQFNQPQHF	TGTGCCAGCAGTGGACAGTTCAATCAGCCCCAGCATTTT
-	TRBD2	TRBV28	TRBJ2-1	CASSRPGLANEQFF	TGTGCCAGCAGTAGACCGGGACTAGCCAATGAGCAGTTCTTC
-	TRBD1	TRBV2	TRBJ2-7	CASTPGTAIYEQYF	TGTGCCAGCACCCCCGGGACAGCCATCTACGAGCAGTACTTC
-	-	TRBV29-1	TRBJ2-1	CSVEGLDANEQFF	TGCAGCGTTGAAGGTCTAGATGCCAATGAGCAGTTCTTC
-	TRBD1	TRBV5-1	TRBJ1-2	CASSLEVRGRDGYTF	TGCGCCAGCAGCTTGGAGGTCAGGGGGCGAGATGGCTACACCTTC
few	TRBD2	TRBV6-6	TRBJ2-7	CASSSGTSGVYEQYF	TGTGCCAGCAGCTCGGGGACTAGCGGGGTCTACGAGCAGTACTTC
-	-	TRBV19	TRBJ2-5	CASSVAETQYF	TGTGCCAGTAGCGTCGCGGAGACCCAGTACTTC
few	-	TRBV7-2	TRBJ1-4	CASKSGAGKEKLFF	TGTGCCAGCAAGTCGGGAGCCGGGAAGGAAAAACTGTTTTTT
-	-	TRBV3-1/TRBV3-2	TRBJ1-5	CASSQEPPGQTSNQPQHF	TGTGCCAGCAGCCAAGAACCACCGGGACAAACAAGCAATCAGCCCCAGCATTTT
-	TRBD1	TRBV19	TRBJ1-5	CASSTHHGTGDQPQHF	TGTGCCAGTAGTACTCACCATGGGACAGGGGATCAGCCCCAGCATTTT
-	TRBD2	TRBV5-1	TRBJ2-3	CASSLVPSGSVTDTQYF	TGCGCCAGCAGCTTGGTACCTAGCGGGAGTGTGACAGATACGCAGTATTTT
-	-	TRBV3-1/TRBV3-2	TRBJ1-2	CASSQWRSYGYTF	TGTGCCAGCAGCCAATGGAGGTCTTATGGCTACACCTTC
few	TRBD1	TRBV5-1	TRBJ1-5	CASSLQGARNQPQHF	TGCGCCAGCAGCTTACAGGGGGCGCGGAATCAGCCCCAGCATTTT
-	TRBD2	TRBV19	TRBJ2-2	CASKVSGRNTGELFF	TGTGCCAGTAAAGTAAGCGGGAGGAACACCGGGGAGCTGTTTTTT
-	-	TRBV18	TRBJ1-6	CASSPQIPRNSPLHF	TGTGCCAGCTCACCACAAATCCCCAGGAATTCACCCCTCCACTTT
-	-	TRBV29-1	TRBJ2-7	CSARTALENYEQYF	TGCAGCGCAAGGACAGCTTTAGAGAACTACGAGCAGTACTTC
once	-	TRBV9	TRBJ2-1	CASSPDGSSDEQFF	TGTGCCAGCAGCCCCGATGGTAGCTCCGATGAGCAGTTCTTC
few	TRBD2	TRBV5-1	TRBJ2-1	CASSLNPGGGSYNEQFF	TGCGCCAGCAGCTTGAACCCGGGGGGTGGGTCCTACAATGAGCAGTTCTTC
-	-	TRBV28	TRBJ1-5	CASSLSRGGNQPQHF	TGTGCCAGCAGTTTAAGCCGAGGAGGCAATCAGCCCCAGCATTTT
once	-	TRBV19	TRBJ1-1	CASSPPRVTEAFF	TGTGCCAGTAGTCCTCCCCGGGTCACTGAAGCTTTCTTT
-	-	TRBV4-3	TRBJ2-5	CASSQRLDGGIGETQYF	TGCGCCAGCAGCCAACGTCTAGACGGGGGAATAGGAGAGACCCAGTACTTC
-	-	TRBV28	TRBJ1-5	CASSLVRGNSNQPQHF	TGTGCCAGCAGTTTAGTTCGGGGAAATAGCAATCAGCCCCAGCATTTT
-	-	TRBV11-2	TRBJ2-7	CASSSGISSYEQYF	TGTGCCAGCAGCTCCGGGATCAGCTCCTACGAGCAGTACTTC
-	TRBD2	TRBV9	TRBJ2-3	CASSVSGRVTDTQYF	TGTGCCAGCAGCGTAAGCGGGAGGGTAACAGATACGCAGTATTTT
-	-	TRBV6-4	TRBJ2-2	CASREVANTGELFF	TGTGCCAGCCGGGAAGTCGCGAACACCGGGGAGCTGTTTTTT
-	-	TRBV18	TRBJ1-1	CASSPTTGQNGAFF	TGTGCCAGCTCACCTACTACCGGACAGAACGGGGCTTTCTTT
-	TRBD1	TRBV28	TRBJ1-1	CASSLQGGTEAFF	TGTGCCAGCAGTTTACAGGGGGGCACTGAAGCTTTCTTT
few	-	TRBV25-1	TRBJ1-1	CASTITGLGAEAFF	TGTGCCAGCACCATAACCGGGCTAGGGGCTGAAGCTTTCTTT
few	TRBD1	TRBV5-1	TRBJ2-2	CASSRDSLNTGELFF	TGCGCCAGCAGCCGGGACAGCCTGAACACCGGGGAGCTGTTTTTT
-	TRBD2	TRBV3-1/TRBV3-2	TRBJ2-1	CASSQETSGVNEQFF	TGTGCCAGCAGCCAAGAAACTAGCGGGGTCAATGAGCAGTTCTTC